Listed below are T cell receptor beta chains from one sample, sequenced in a study of T cell responses to AZD1222 COVID-19 vaccine. Sequenced by immunoSEQ multiplex PCR; TCRdb stores in-frame clones only, minus some. Among roughly 110,000 clones listed, about 90% were seen once. The sequencing used peripheral blood, collected 28 days after the second AZD1222 dose. All receptors come from an adult who received the AZD1222 COVID-19 vaccine. Both conserved end residues are part of each CDR3. A D gene is named only where the DNA matches it firmly. Size is omitted from some rows. Given values are once, few, many or a class for expanded clones.

TRBJ1-1 | - | TRBV7-9 | - | CASSFGVEAFF | TGTGCCAGCAGCTTCGGAGTTGAAGCTTTCTTT
TRBJ2-3 | - | TRBV3-1/TRBV3-2 | - | CASSQGRPWTDTQYF | TGTGCCAGCAGCCAGGGTCGGCCTTGGACAGATACGCAGTATTTT
TRBJ2-7 | - | TRBV6-5 | - | CASRREGGYEQYF | TGTGCCAGCAGGCGTGAAGGGGGTTACGAGCAGTACTTC
TRBJ1-5 | once | TRBV4-1 | - | CASSQGGHEGWPQHF | TGCGCCAGCAGCCAAGGCGGTCATGAGGGGTGGCCCCAGCATTTT
TRBJ1-1 | - | TRBV4-2 | - | CASRLETEAFF | TGTGCCAGCAGACTTGAGACTGAAGCTTTCTTT
TRBJ2-7 | - | TRBV20-1 | - | CSASTGQPIHYEQYF | TGCAGTGCTAGTACGGGCCAGCCGATTCACTACGAGCAGTACTTC
TRBJ1-3 | - | TRBV7-2 | - | CASSPTRQAGNTIYF | TGTGCCAGCAGCCCAACACGGCAGGCTGGAAACACCATATATTTT
TRBJ1-2 | - | TRBV14 | TRBD1 | CASSQQQGIGYTF | TGTGCCAGCAGCCAGCAACAGGGGATTGGCTACACCTTC
TRBJ2-7 | - | TRBV7-2 | TRBD2 | CASSRTSGGLYEQYF | TGTGCCAGCAGCAGGACTAGCGGGGGACTTTACGAGCAGTACTTC
TRBJ1-4 | - | TRBV19 | - | CASSGWGSVSEKLFF | TGTGCCAGTAGTGGGTGGGGTTCCGTTAGTGAAAAACTGTTTTTT
TRBJ1-2 | - | TRBV5-6 | - | CASRTGSPGGYTF | TGTGCCAGCAGGACCGGATCCCCGGGCGGCTACACCTTC
TRBJ1-2 | - | TRBV4-3 | TRBD1 | CASSQDLAGGNGYTF | TGCGCCAGCAGCCAAGATCTCGCAGGGGGAAATGGCTACACCTTC
TRBJ1-2 | - | TRBV27 | - | CASRAAYGYTF | TGTGCCAGCAGAGCAGCCTATGGCTACACCTTC
TRBJ1-2 | - | TRBV6-6 | - | CASRMGDTVNYGYTF | TGTGCCAGCCGGATGGGGGACACGGTTAACTATGGCTACACCTTC
TRBJ1-4 | - | TRBV10-3 | TRBD1 | CAIRDSGNEKLFF | TGTGCCATTCGGGACAGTGGTAATGAAAAACTGTTTTTT
TRBJ1-6 | - | TRBV19 | - | CASSILESPLHF | TGTGCCAGTAGTATCTTGGAGTCACCCCTCCACTTT
TRBJ2-7 | - | TRBV3-1/TRBV3-2 | TRBD2 | CASTLAGTYEQYF | TGTGCCAGCACGCTAGCGGGGACCTACGAGCAGTACTTC
TRBJ1-1 | - | TRBV29-1 | - | CSATDHMNTEAFF | TGCAGCGCGACAGACCACATGAACACTGAAGCTTTCTTT
TRBJ1-2 | - | TRBV7-3 | - | CASSLISHRDNGYTF | TGTGCCAGCAGCTTAATTTCCCACAGGGACAATGGCTACACCTTC
TRBJ1-1 | - | TRBV6-5 | - | CASSYSRVNTEAFF | TGTGCCAGCAGTTACTCAAGAGTGAACACTGAAGCTTTCTTT
TRBJ1-2 | - | TRBV3-1/TRBV3-2 | - | CASSQDGAGGYTF | TGTGCCAGCAGCCAAGATGGGGCGGGAGGCTACACCTTC
TRBJ2-7 | - | TRBV4-1 | TRBD1 | CASGRDRVNEQYF | TGCGCCAGCGGCCGGGACAGGGTCAACGAGCAGTACTTC
TRBJ1-6 | - | TRBV5-6 | - | CATFLTGANSPLHF | TGTGCCACCTTCCTGACGGGAGCAAATTCACCCCTCCACTTT
TRBJ2-7 | once | TRBV18 | - | CASSPNPGSSYEQYF | TGTGCCAGCTCACCGAACCCAGGGAGCTCCTACGAGCAGTACTTC
TRBJ1-4 | - | TRBV7-2 | - | CASSSHEANEKLFF | TGTGCCAGCAGCAGCCATGAAGCTAATGAAAAACTGTTTTTT
TRBJ1-2 | - | TRBV25-1 | TRBD1 | CASSDRGGLNYGYTF | TGTGCCAGCAGTGATCGAGGGGGCTTAAACTATGGCTACACCTTC
TRBJ2-7 | once | TRBV5-3 | TRBD1 | CARSLEGPGTGRSYEQYF | TGTGCCAGAAGCTTAGAGGGACCCGGGACAGGTCGCTCCTACGAGCAGTACTTC
TRBJ2-1 | once | TRBV7-7 | - | CASSPRQDVRSYNEQFF | TGTGCTAGCAGCCCCAGACAGGATGTGAGGTCCTACAATGAGCAGTTCTTC
TRBJ2-1 | - | TRBV20-1 | - | CSARAPSDIYNEQFF | TGCAGTGCTCGTGCCCCTAGCGATATCTACAATGAGCAGTTCTTC
TRBJ1-1 | - | TRBV7-2 | - | CASSLVVGPSEAFF | TGTGCCAGCAGCTTAGTTGTTGGTCCGTCTGAAGCTTTCTTT
TRBJ2-2 | - | TRBV9 | - | CASSVETGELFF | TGTGCCAGCAGCGTAGAAACCGGGGAGCTGTTTTTT
TRBJ2-1 | - | TRBV2 | - | CASRSDGGVYNEQFF | TGTGCCAGCAGGTCCGACGGGGGAGTATACAATGAGCAGTTCTTC
TRBJ1-1 | - | TRBV4-3 | TRBD1 | CASSQDGQGNTEAFF | TGCGCCAGCAGCCAAGACGGACAGGGGAACACTGAAGCTTTCTTT
TRBJ2-6 | - | TRBV4-1 | - | CASSQPQGSLGGANVLTF | TGCGCCAGCAGCCAACCACAGGGATCACTTGGTGGGGCCAACGTCCTGACTTTC
TRBJ2-1 | - | TRBV11-3 | TRBD2 | CASSPGTSGINNEQFF | TGTGCCAGCAGCCCCGGGACTAGCGGGATTAACAATGAGCAGTTCTTC
TRBJ2-4 | once | TRBV4-1 | TRBD1 | CASSQAAGGLAQNIQYF | TGCGCCAGCAGCCAAGCCGCAGGGGGTTTGGCTCAAAACATTCAGTACTTC
TRBJ2-4 | - | TRBV4-1 | - | CASSQDPGQQNIQYF | TGCGCCAGCAGCCAAGATCCAGGACAGCAAAACATTCAGTACTTC
TRBJ1-4 | - | TRBV6-5 | TRBD1 | CATRWDRTNEKLFF | TGTGCCACCAGATGGGACAGAACAAATGAAAAACTGTTTTTT
TRBJ2-7 | - | TRBV6-5 | - | CASTLRSNYEQYF | TGTGCCAGCACTTTACGTTCAAACTACGAGCAGTACTTC
TRBJ2-3 | - | TRBV7-2 | - | CASSLVAGPRTDTQYF | TGTGCCAGCAGCTTAGTGGCGGGGCCCCGCACAGATACGCAGTATTTT
TRBJ2-5 | - | TRBV10-2 | TRBD1 | CASGRGRGEGETQYF | TGCGCCAGCGGCAGGGGGCGCGGAGAGGGAGAGACCCAGTACTTC